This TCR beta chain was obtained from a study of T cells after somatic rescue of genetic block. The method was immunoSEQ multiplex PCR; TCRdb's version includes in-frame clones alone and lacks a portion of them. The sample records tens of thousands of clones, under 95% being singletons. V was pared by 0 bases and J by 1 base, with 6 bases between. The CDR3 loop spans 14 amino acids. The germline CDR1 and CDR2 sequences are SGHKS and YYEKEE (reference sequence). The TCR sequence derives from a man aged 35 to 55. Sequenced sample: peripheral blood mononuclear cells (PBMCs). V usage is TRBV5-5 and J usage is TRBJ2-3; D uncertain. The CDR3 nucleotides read TGTGCCAGCAGCTTGGAGCGTCGCACAGATACGCAGTATTTT. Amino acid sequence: CASSLERRTDTQYF.